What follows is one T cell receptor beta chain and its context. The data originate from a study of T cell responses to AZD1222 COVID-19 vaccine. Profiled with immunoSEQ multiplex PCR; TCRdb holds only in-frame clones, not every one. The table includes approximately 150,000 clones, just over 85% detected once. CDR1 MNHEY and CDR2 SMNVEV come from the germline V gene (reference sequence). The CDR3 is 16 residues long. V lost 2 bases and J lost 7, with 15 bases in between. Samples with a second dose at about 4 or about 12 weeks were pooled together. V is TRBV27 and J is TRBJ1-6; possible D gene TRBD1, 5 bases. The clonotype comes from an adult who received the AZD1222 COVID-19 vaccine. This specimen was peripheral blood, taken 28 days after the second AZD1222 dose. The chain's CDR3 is CASSLIAGKVNSPLHF. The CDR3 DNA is TGTGCCAGCAGTTTAATTGCAGGGAAGGTAAATTCACCCCTCCACTTT.